This T cell receptor beta chain was captured in a study of blood T cell repertoires in COVID-19. Across the whole study: Whether acute or convalescent, the COVID-19 samples came from the United States, Italy and Spain. From T cells, B-cell-depleted T cells, or PBMCs came the material, which was cDNA or gDNA.

Trimming removed 5 bases from V and 6 bases from J; junction bases left unmatched: 7. Looked up from germline, CDR1 is SNHLY and CDR2 is FYNNEI. CDR3 length: 14 amino acids. Methods used by the authors: Scientists estimated how many nucleated cells there were by amplifying reference gene primers. Measured with immunoSEQ multiplex PCR; TCRdb has only the in-frame clones, and not every one. That table furnishes V, J and clone size, whereas the DNA furnished D and trimming. The sample consists of some 45,000 clones, approximately 80% of them appearing once. The rearrangement links TRBV2 to TRBJ2-1; 7 nucleotides line up with TRBD2. Sequencing was carried out using peripheral blood. The TCR comes from a human donor in a cohort sampled during active COVID-19. CDR3 loop: CASSSVAGGNEQFF. The CDR3 coding sequence is TGTGCCAGCAGTTCTGTAGCGGGTGGCAATGAGCAGTTCTTC.